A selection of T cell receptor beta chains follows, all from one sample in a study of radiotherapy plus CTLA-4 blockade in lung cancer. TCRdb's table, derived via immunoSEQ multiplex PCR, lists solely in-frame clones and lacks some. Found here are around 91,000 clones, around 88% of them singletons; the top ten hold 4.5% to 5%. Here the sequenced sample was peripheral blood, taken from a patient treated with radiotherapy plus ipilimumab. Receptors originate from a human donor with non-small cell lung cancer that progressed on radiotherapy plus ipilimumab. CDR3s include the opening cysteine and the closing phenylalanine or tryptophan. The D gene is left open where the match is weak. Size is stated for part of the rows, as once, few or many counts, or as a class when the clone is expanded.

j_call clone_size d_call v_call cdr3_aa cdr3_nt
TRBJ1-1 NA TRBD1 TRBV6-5 CASKDRGTEAFF TGTGCCAGTAAGGACAGGGGGACTGAAGCTTTCTTT
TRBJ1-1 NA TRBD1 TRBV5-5 CASSPTGGGTEAFF TGTGCCAGCAGCCCAACAGGGGGCGGGACTGAAGCTTTCTTT
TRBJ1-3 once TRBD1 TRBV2 CASSHRDRGNTIYF TGTGCCAGCAGCCACCGGGACAGAGGAAACACCATATATTTT
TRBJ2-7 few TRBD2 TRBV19 CASSQRTSGRAHEQYF TGTGCCAGTAGTCAACGGACTAGCGGGAGGGCCCACGAGCAGTACTTC
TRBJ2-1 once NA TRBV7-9 CASSGAGSSYNEQFF TGTGCCAGCAGCGGGGCAGGGAGCTCCTACAATGAGCAGTTCTTC
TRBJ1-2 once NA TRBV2 CASSESLEVYGYTF TGTGCCAGCAGTGAATCCCTGGAGGTCTATGGCTACACCTTC
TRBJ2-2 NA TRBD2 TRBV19 CASIKLAGGTGELFF TGTGCCAGTATAAAACTAGCGGGGGGGACCGGGGAGCTGTTTTTT
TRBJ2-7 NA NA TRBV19 CASSTTGSYEQYF TGTGCCAGTAGTACGACGGGATCCTACGAGCAGTACTTC
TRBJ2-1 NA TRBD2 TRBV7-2 CASSPRLAGGYNEQLF TGTGCCAGCAGCCCAAGACTAGCGGGAGGGTACAATGAGCAGCTCTTC
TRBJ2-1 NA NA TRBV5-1 CASSSELPGTPYNEQFF TGCGCCAGCAGCTCAGAGCTACCGGGGACCCCCTACAATGAGCAGTTCTTC
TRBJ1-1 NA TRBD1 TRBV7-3 CASSSQGGLEAFF TGTGCCAGCAGCTCCCAGGGGGGCCTTGAAGCTTTCTTT
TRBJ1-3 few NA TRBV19 CASSIYRDHPLYF TGTGCCAGTAGTATATATCGGGACCACCCGCTATATTTT
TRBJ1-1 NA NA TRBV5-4 CASSFGTVEAFF TGTGCCAGCAGCTTTGGGACGGTCGAAGCTTTCTTT
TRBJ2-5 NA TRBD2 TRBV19 CASSRTSGRSQETQYF TGTGCCAGTAGTAGAACTAGCGGGAGGAGCCAAGAGACCCAGTACTTC
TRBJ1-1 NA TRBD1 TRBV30 CAWSGVGDSPNTEAFF TGTGCCTGGAGTGGGGTGGGGGACAGCCCGAACACTGAAGCTTTCTTT
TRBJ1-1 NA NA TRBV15 CATSREVGEAFF TGTGCCACCAGCAGAGAGGTTGGTGAAGCTTTCTTT
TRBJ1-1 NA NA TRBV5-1 CASSLSGVEAFF TGCGCCAGCAGCTTGTCGGGGGTTGAAGCTTTCTTT
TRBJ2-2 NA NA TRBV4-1 CASRYTRGTGELFF TGCGCCAGCAGATACACCCGGGGGACCGGGGAGCTGTTTTTT
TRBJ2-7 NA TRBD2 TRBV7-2 CASSFAGSGIWYEQYF TGTGCCAGCAGCTTCGCGGGTAGCGGGATTTGGTACGAGCAGTACTTC
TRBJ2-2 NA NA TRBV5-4 CASSLGRADTGELFF TGTGCCAGCAGCTTGGGCAGGGCGGACACCGGGGAGCTGTTTTTT
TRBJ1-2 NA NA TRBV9 CASNVVGGGYTF TGTGCCAGCAACGTAGTTGGGGGTGGCTACACCTTC
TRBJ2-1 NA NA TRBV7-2 CASSLERGYGNEQFF TGTGCCAGCAGCTTAGAACGAGGTTACGGGAATGAGCAGTTCTTC
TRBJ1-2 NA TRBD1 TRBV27 CASADRVHGYTF TGTGCCAGCGCCGACAGGGTCCATGGCTACACCTTC
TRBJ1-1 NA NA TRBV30 CAWSGAGLSGEF TGTGCCTGGAGTGGGGCGGGACTGTCGGGCGAATTT
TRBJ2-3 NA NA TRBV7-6 CASSSLASSTDTQYF TGTGCCAGCAGCTCGCTGGCCTCCTCCACAGATACGCAGTATTTT
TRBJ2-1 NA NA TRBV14 CASSQDLVLGEFF TGTGCCAGCAGCCAAGATTTGGTCTTAGGGGAGTTCTTC
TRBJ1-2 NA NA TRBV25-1 CASRLGSSGYTF TGTGCCAGCAGATTGGGGAGCTCTGGCTACACCTTC
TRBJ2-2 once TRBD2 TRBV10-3 CAISVAGRNTGELFF TGTGCCATCAGCGTAGCGGGGAGGAACACCGGGGAGCTGTTTTTT
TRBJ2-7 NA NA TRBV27 CASSERTAYEQYF TGTGCCAGCAGCGAACGGACAGCCTACGAGCAGTACTTC
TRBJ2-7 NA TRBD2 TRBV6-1 CASRRGTSYEQYF TGTGCCAGCAGGCGGGGGACTTCCTACGAGCAGTACTTC
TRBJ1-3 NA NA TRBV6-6 CASVPPTGSGNTIYF TGTGCCAGCGTCCCCCCCACTGGCAGCGGAAACACCATATATTTT
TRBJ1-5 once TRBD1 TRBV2 CASSGTGRGTGGVQPQHF TGTGCCAGCAGTGGGACGGGTCGGGGGACAGGGGGGGTTCAGCCCCAGCATTTT
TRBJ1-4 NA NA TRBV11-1 CASSTSPAPNEKLFF TGTGCCAGCAGCACCTCTCCGGCCCCTAATGAAAAACTGTTTTTT
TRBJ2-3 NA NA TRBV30 CAWSVGYTDTQYF TGTGCCTGGAGCGTGGGGTACACAGATACGCAGTATTTT
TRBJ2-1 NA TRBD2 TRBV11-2 CASSFGLAIIKGEQFF TGTGCCAGCAGCTTCGGACTAGCCATTATTAAGGGTGAGCAGTTCTTC
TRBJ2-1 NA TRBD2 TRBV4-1 CASSSARLAGGIHNEQFF TGCGCCAGCAGCTCAGCTAGACTAGCGGGAGGAATCCACAATGAGCAGTTCTTC
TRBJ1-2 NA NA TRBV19 CASSTTASYYGYTF TGTGCCAGTAGTACCACAGCATCTTACTATGGCTACACCTTC
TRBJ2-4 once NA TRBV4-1 CASSQETSWGAKNIQYF TGCGCCAGCAGCCAAGAAACGAGTTGGGGGGCCAAAAACATTCAGTACTTC
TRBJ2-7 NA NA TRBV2 CASSLPLGDYEQYF TGTGCCAGCAGTCTACCCTTGGGAGACTACGAGCAGTACTTC
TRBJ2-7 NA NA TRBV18 CASSPRDISYEQYF TGTGCCAGCTCACCGAGGGACATTTCCTACGAGCAGTACTTC
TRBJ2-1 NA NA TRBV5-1 CASSLDSAGLFF TGCGCCAGTAGCTTGGATTCGGCGGGGTTATTCTTC
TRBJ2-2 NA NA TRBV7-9 CASSFTENTGELFF TGTGCCAGCAGCTTTACGGAGAACACCGGGGAGCTGTTTTTT
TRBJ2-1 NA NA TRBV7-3 CASSPMGGTYNEQFF TGTGCCAGCAGCCCCATGGGCGGGACCTACAATGAGCAGTTCTTC
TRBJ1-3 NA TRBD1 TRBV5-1 CASSRTGEPSSGNTIYF TGCGCCAGCAGCAGAACAGGGGAGCCCAGCTCTGGAAACACCATATATTTT
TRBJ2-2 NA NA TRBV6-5 CASSQRQITGELFF TGTGCCAGCAGTCAACGACAGATCACCGGGGAGCTGTTTTTT
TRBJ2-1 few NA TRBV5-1 CASSLVPPPSEQFF TGCGCCAGCAGCTTGGTTCCCCCCCCCAGTGAGCAGTTCTTC
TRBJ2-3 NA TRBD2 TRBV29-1 CSGAGLAGGVDTQYF TGCAGCGGGGCGGGACTAGCGGGAGGAGTAGATACGCAGTATTTT
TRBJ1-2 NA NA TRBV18 CASSPGQDHGYTF TGTGCCAGCTCACCAGGTCAGGACCATGGCTACACCTTC
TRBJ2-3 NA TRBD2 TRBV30 CAWAGDETDTQYF TGTGCCTGGGCGGGAGACGAGACAGATACGCAGTATTTT
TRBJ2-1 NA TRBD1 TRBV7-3 CASSEKGALRIF TGTGCCAGCAGCGAAAAGGGGGCCCTTAGGATCTTC
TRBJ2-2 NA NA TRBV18 CASSLSPVHTGELFF TGTGCCAGCTCACTCTCCCCGGTACACACCGGGGAGCTGTTTTTT
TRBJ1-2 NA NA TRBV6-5 CASSPPGRYYGYTF TGTGCCAGCAGCCCACCCGGACGGTACTATGGCTACACCTTC
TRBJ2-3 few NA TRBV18 CASSPLVDTQYF TGTGCCAGCTCACCGCTTGTGGATACGCAGTATTTT
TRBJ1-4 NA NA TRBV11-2 CASSSGHSNEKLFF TGTGCCAGCAGTTCGGGACACTCTAATGAAAAACTGTTTTTT